This T cell receptor (beta chain) appears in the sequencing data of a study of blood T cell repertoires in COVID-19. At the level of the study: The origin of the acute and convalescent COVID-19 samples was the United States, Italy and Spain. Sample material is recorded as cDNA or gDNA derived from T cells, B-cell-depleted T cells, or PBMCs.

Original data processing: The assay estimated nucleated cells by amplifying reference gene primers. Data came from immunoSEQ multiplex PCR; TCRdb stores just in-frame clones and leaves some out. V and J calls plus clone size are reproduced from that table; the DNA served to infer D and trimming. The sample has about 120,000 clones; just under 90% are singletons. V dropped 0 bases and J dropped 10 bases, with 15 bases sitting between them. Germline V lookup: CDR1 SGHDN, CDR2 FVKESK. This CDR3 has 14 residues. The clonotype was recovered from a woman aged 50 to 60 with acute or convalescent COVID-19. The gene calls are TRBV14 and TRBJ1-2; TRBD1 might be the D (6 bases). Material for sequencing was peripheral blood. In DNA form, the CDR3 reads TGTGCCAGCAGCCAAGATGGCCTACAGGGTGTCTACACCTTC. Translating it yields CASSQDGLQGVYTF.